A single sample gave rise to the 24 T cell receptor beta chains below, sequenced in a study of beta chain features in type 1 diabetes. Findings of the study overall: TCRB CDR3 length was moderately but significantly reduced in all four CD4+ subsets of Type 1 diabetes patients.

Their antigens are not known. Sequenced material consisted of expressed TCRB transcripts (all of the isolated RNA was reverse transcribed). The data were produced by immunoSEQ multiplex PCR, yet TCRdb's version contains in-frame clones alone and is incomplete. The sample lists a few hundred thousand clones; 9.6% were seen once. Sample: central memory CD4+ T cells from blood. These receptors were collected from a man aged 25 to 40 with type 1 diabetes.

This chain joins TRBV28 and TRBJ1-2, with a possible D match to TRBD1 (5 bases). V was shortened by 7 bases and J by 2 bases, with 17 bases between the two germline ends. Germline-derived CDR1 and CDR2 are MDHEN and SYDVKM. The CDR3 runs 15 residues. The CDR3 bases are TGTGCCAGCAATTTGCTAACAGGCGCGAACTATGGCTACACCTTC. Protein: CASNLLTGANYGYTF.

This clone was detected only a few times. The rearrangement joins TRBV28 to TRBJ2-5, with D possibly being TRBD1 (6 bases). The CDR3 length is 14 residues. Per germline, CDR1 MDHEN and CDR2 SYDVKM. With 6 bases removed from V and 0 bases from J, the gap between germline ends came to 11 bases. The CDR3 region has the DNA TGTGCCAGCAGCTCTTGGGACAACCAAGAGACCCAGTACTTC. Its translation is CASSSWDNQETQYF.

The chain joins TRBV7-8 to TRBJ1-2, with 8 bases aligning to TRBD1. Germline V lookup: CDR1 SGHVS, CDR2 FQNEAQ. Germline trimming cut 4 bases from V and 3 bases from J; bases unmatched to any gene: 4. The CDR3 spans 14 residues. As DNA, the CDR3 is TGTGCCAGCAGCTCAGGACAGGGTGACTATGGCTACACCTTC. This gives the protein CASSSGQGDYGYTF.

This chain joins TRBV2 and TRBJ2-5, with 12 bases matching TRBD2. Germline CDR1 is SNHLY and CDR2 is FYNNEI. Trimming at V came to 7 bases and at J to 3 bases, leaving 9 bases not matched to a gene. The length of the CDR3 is 16 residues. CDR3 coding DNA: TGTGCCAGCAAGATACCGGGACTAGCGGGTAAAGAGACCCAGTACTTC. It codes for CASKIPGLAGKETQYF. The full variable domain, rest sourced from reference TRBV2 and TRBJ2-5, is EPEVTQTPSHQVTQMGQEVILRCVPISNHLYFYWYRQILGQKVEFLVSFYNNEISEKSEIFDDQFSVERPDGSNFTLKIRSTKLEDSAMYFCASKIPGLAGKETQYFGPGTRLLVL.

This clone was observed a few times. CDR3 DNA sequence: TGTGCCAGCAGTCAATCTAGCGAGCACAATGAGCAGTTCTTC. Translating gives CASSQSSEHNEQFF. The chain recombines TRBV11-3 with TRBJ2-1; a possible D gene is TRBD2 (6 bases). The CDR3 runs to 14 residues. Germline V CDR1 and CDR2: SGHNT, YENEEA. V shed 6 bases and J shed 5 bases, with 14 bases lying between them.

Of note for this clone: Additional DNA sequences in this sample encode the identical CDR3. V usage is TRBV18 and J usage is TRBJ2-3; D might be TRBD1 or TRBD2, each matching 5 bases. The CDR3 is 14 amino acids. Trimming left V 3 bases short and J 5 bases short, with 12 bases between. From germline, CDR1 is KGHSH and CDR2 LQKENI. For the CDR3, the DNA is TGTGCCAGCTCACCCCCCGAGGGGTTAGATACGCAGTATTTT. Amino acids: CASSPPEGLDTQYF.

This clone was detected a few times. This sequence joins TRBV7-2 and TRBJ2-3; either TRBD1 or TRBD2 may fit D (6 bases each). Germline loops: CDR1 SGHTA, CDR2 FQGNSA. The CDR3 has 13 residues. Trimming removed 4 bases from V and 5 bases from J, with 10 bases in between. The CDR3 DNA reads TGTGCCAGCAGCTCCGGAGGGGGAGATACGCAGTATTTT. It is translated as CASSSGGGDTQYF.

This clone was seen more than once but under ten times. The chain joins TRBV4-3 to TRBJ2-7; the match to TRBD1 covers 7 bases. The CDR3 is 14 amino acids. CDR1 is LGHNA, CDR2 YSLEER, per germline. J was trimmed by 1 base and V by 4 bases; bases with no gene match: 4. CDR3 in amino acids: CASSRGQESYEQYF. CDR3 sequence (DNA): TGCGCCAGCAGCCGAGGACAGGAGTCCTACGAGCAGTACTTC.

The CDR3 protein is CASSSSYGGTGELFF. The CDR3 DNA reads TGTGCCAGCAGCTCATCCTATGGGGGCACCGGGGAGCTGTTTTTT. The chain joins TRBV7-8 to TRBJ2-2; D may correspond to TRBD1 or TRBD2 (5 bases each). CDR1 is SGHVS, CDR2 FQNEAQ, per germline. Trimming pared 4 bases from V and 4 bases from J, leaving 13 bases between. The CDR3 has 15 residues.

The chain carries TRBV15 and TRBJ1-3; D perhaps matches TRBD1 (5 bases). This CDR3 comprises 16 residues. Germline lookup yields CDR1 LNHNV and CDR2 YYDKDF (reference sequence). V lost 0 bases, J lost 0 bases, and 9 bases lay in between. The CDR3: CATSRDLGASGNTIYF. The CDR3 region has the DNA TGTGCCACCAGCAGAGATCTCGGGGCCTCTGGAAACACCATATATTTT.

With regard to this clone: A read error may produce the germline difference seen at one junction end. The same CDR3 also results from other DNA sequences found in this sample. This chain joins TRBV12-5 and TRBJ2-5; tentatively, D is TRBD2 (6 bases). The germline CDR1 and CDR2 sequences are LGHNT and FRNRAP. The CDR3 runs 12 residues. CDR3 nucleotides: TGTGCTAGTGGGTTGGGGGGAGAGACCCAGTACTTC. Translated, it gives CASGLGGETQYF.

The chain couples TRBV11-2 to TRBJ2-5; 8 positions match TRBD1. Germline values: CDR1 SGHAT, CDR2 FQNNGV. The trim removed 5 bases at V and 0 bases at J, leaving 8 bases unmatched. CDR3 length: 16 residues. The chain's CDR3 is CASSQDRGANQETQYF. CDR3 sequence (DNA): TGTGCCAGCAGCCAAGACAGGGGCGCGAACCAAGAGACCCAGTACTTC.

The V call is TRBV19, the J call TRBJ2-5, with D tentatively TRBD1 (6 bases). Trimming pared 7 bases from V and 5 bases from J, leaving 14 bases between. Per the germline V gene, CDR1 is LNHDA and CDR2 is SQIVND (reference sequence). The CDR3 consists of 13 residues. CDR3 sequence (DNA): TGTGCCAGTACCTCGACAGGTCGGGAGACCCAGTACTTC. Residues: CASTSTGRETQYF.

J is TRBJ1-3 and V is TRBV6-5; D is undetermined. The V and J ends lost 8 bases and 0 bases respectively, with 5 bases between them. CDR3 size: 12 residues. Per the germline V gene, CDR1 is MNHEY and CDR2 is SVGAGI. The CDR3 DNA reads TGTGCCAGCTCGGACTCTGGAAACACCATATATTTT. Translation: CASSDSGNTIYF.

This clone was recorded at least ten times. The chain carries TRBV2 and TRBJ2-1; D possibly uses TRBD1 or TRBD2 (5 bases each). Germline V lookup: CDR1 SNHLY, CDR2 FYNNEI. The CDR3 loop spans 11 amino acids. Trimming left V 8 bases short and J 15 bases short, with 17 bases between. CDR3 DNA: TGTGCCAGCGGCTCCGGGACGGCCGCGTTCTTC. Translation gives CASGSGTAAFF.

This clone was picked up a small number of times. This chain connects TRBV2 to TRBJ1-5; weak D call: TRBD1 (6 bases). V was pared by 2 bases and J by 5 bases, with 13 bases between. The germline gives CDR1 SNHLY, CDR2 FYNNEI. The CDR3 has 15 residues. The CDR3 DNA reads TGTGCCAGCAGTGAAAACAGGGATGGAGATCAGCCCCAGCATTTT. Translating it yields CASSENRDGDQPQHF.

This CDR3 reads CASSGSGQAENQPQHF. The DNA of the CDR3 is TGTGCCAGCAGTGGCAGTGGACAGGCCGAGAATCAGCCCCAGCATTTT. The chain recombines TRBV6-1 with TRBJ1-5; 7 bases line up with TRBD1. Germline V CDR1 and CDR2: MNHNS, SASEGT. This CDR3 is built from 16 residues. With V trimmed by 4 bases and J by 4 bases, 10 bases remained unmatched.

V is TRBV28 and J is TRBJ1-2; D is unclear. V was clipped by 6 bases and J by 0 bases, with 14 bases between them. CDR3 length: 15 residues. CDR1 and CDR2 (germline): MDHEN, SYDVKM. CDR3 bases: TGTGCCAGCAGGACTACGAGGCGCGCTAACTATGGCTACACCTTC. Its translation: CASRTTRRANYGYTF.

This clone was found a few times. The junction and the germline gene differ at one end; a read error may be behind it. The chain links TRBV15 to TRBJ2-1; a weak D match, TRBD1 (6 bases). The germline CDR1 and CDR2 sequences are LNHNV and YYDKDF (reference sequence). The CDR3 is 13 residues long. The chain's CDR3 is CATSSRSRGASLF. The CDR3 DNA reads as TGTGCCACCAGCAGTCGGTCCAGGGGCGCTTCCCTCTTC.

Only a few counts were recorded for this clone. The rearrangement uses TRBV11-2 and TRBJ2-1, with D perhaps matching TRBD1 or TRBD2 (5 bases each). The CDR3 is made up of 12 amino acids. Germline-derived CDR1 and CDR2 are SGHAT and FQNNGV. V lost 5 bases, J lost 14 bases, and 16 bases lay in between. In DNA, the CDR3 is TGTGCCAGCAGCCGGAACCGGGACGATAAGTTCTTC. This sequence encodes CASSRNRDDKFF. Full variable domain (rest looked up from reference TRBV11-2 and TRBJ2-1): EAGVAQSPRYKIIEKRQSVAFWCNPISGHATLYWYQQILGQGPKLLIQFQNNGVVDDSQLPKDRFSAERLKGVDSTLKIQPAKLEDSAVYLCASSRNRDDKFFGPGTRLTVL.

The table lists this clone with many counts. Other nucleotide sequences in the sample specify the same CDR3. The J gene is TRBJ2-5, the V gene TRBV2; D uncertain. The length of the CDR3 is 12 residues. With 3 bases removed from V and 4 bases from J, the gap between germline ends came to 6 bases. CDR1 is SNHLY and CDR2 is FYNNEI in the germline V gene. The CDR3 DNA reads TGTGCCAGCAGTGACACACGAGAGACCCAGTACTTC. Amino acid sequence: CASSDTRETQYF.

This rearrangement joins TRBV7-2 to TRBJ1-2; D is possibly TRBD1 (6 bases). The CDR3 length is 17 residues. The V and J ends lost 1 base and 5 bases respectively, with 20 bases between them. Germline assignment: CDR1 SGHTA and CDR2 FQGNSA. CDR3 DNA: TGTGCCAGCAGCTTAGTGTATTGGGACAACGGAGGGTATGGCTACACCTTC. Residues: CASSLVYWDNGGYGYTF.

A few counts support this clone. The chain recombines TRBV21-1 with TRBJ2-5; the DNA was not compared with TRBD1, the D call given in the table. TRBV21-1 is described as a pseudogene. The CDR3 is 15 amino acids. The CDR3 sequence: CAELGRTGRQETQYF. CDR3 DNA sequence: TGTGCCGAGCTAGGCCGGACAGGCCGGCAAGAGACCCAGTACTTC.

J is TRBJ2-7 and V is TRBV7-2; perhaps TRBD1 as D (6 bases). From germline, CDR1 is SGHTA and CDR2 FQGNSA. The CDR3 totals 14 residues. V was clipped by 1 base and J by 1 base, with 8 bases between them. The CDR3 region is CASSLVDRSYEQYF. CDR3 sequence (DNA): TGTGCCAGCAGCTTAGTCGACAGGTCCTACGAGCAGTACTTC. Looking up the rest from reference TRBV7-2 and TRBJ2-7 gives the full variable domain: GAGVSQSPSNKVTEKGKDVELRCDPISGHTALYWYRQSLGQGLEFLIYFQGNSAPDKSGLPSDRFSAERTGGSVSTLTIQRTQQEDSAVYLCASSLVDRSYEQYFGPGTRLTVT.